The rows below give T cell receptor beta chains drawn from one sample of a study of blood T cell repertoires in COVID-19. The method was immunoSEQ multiplex PCR; TCRdb's version includes in-frame clones alone and lacks a portion of them. The data hold roughly 380,000 clones, with over 85% observed a single time. The sample comprised peripheral blood. Receptors were obtained from a woman in her fifties or sixties with COVID-19, enrolled during active disease. Both conserved end residues are part of each CDR3. The D gene is left open where the match is weak. For some rows the clone size is stated as once, few or many, or as a class when expanded; others skip it.

d_gene	len	j_gene	v_gene	abundance	CDR3nt	CDR3aa
NA	13	TRBJ1-6	TRBV19	NA	TGTGCCAGTGGGCCGGCGCGGGATTCACCCCTCCACTTT	CASGPARDSPLHF
NA	13	TRBJ1-5	TRBV19	NA	TGTGCCAGTAGTATATCGCTCAGTCAGCCCCAGCATTTT	CASSISLSQPQHF
NA	13	TRBJ2-1	TRBV29-1	NA	TGCAGCGTTGAGGGCAGCTCCTACAATGAGCAGTTCTTC	CSVEGSSYNEQFF
TRBD1	16	TRBJ1-1	TRBV7-9	few	TGTGCCAGCAGCCCCAATACCGGGACAGGGAACACTGAAGCTTTCTTT	CASSPNTGTGNTEAFF
TRBD2	18	TRBJ2-1	TRBV3-1/TRBV3-2	NA	TGTGCCAGCAGCCAAGGGAGACTAGCCGCCCTCTCTGCCAATGAGCAGTTCTTC	CASSQGRLAALSANEQFF
TRBD2	15	TRBJ2-1	TRBV11-2	NA	TGTGCCAGCAGCACTCTAGCGGGGACGTACAATGAGCAGTTCTTC	CASSTLAGTYNEQFF
TRBD1	14	TRBJ2-1	TRBV5-8	NA	TGTGCCAGCATCCCGGGACAGACTTACAATGAGCAGTTCTTC	CASIPGQTYNEQFF
NA	12	TRBJ1-6	TRBV2	NA	TGTGCCAGCACCAGTATGAATTCACCCCTCCACTTT	CASTSMNSPLHF
TRBD1	16	TRBJ1-5	TRBV28	once	TGTGCCAGCAGTTTGGGAAGACAGGGGAGGAATCAGCCCCAGCATTTT	CASSLGRQGRNQPQHF
TRBD1	11	TRBJ1-1	TRBV12-3/TRBV12-4	NA	TGTGCCAGCAGGTCAGGGGGGTGGGCTTTCTTT	CASRSGGWAFF
NA	15	TRBJ1-1	TRBV21-1	NA	TGTGCCAGCAGAGAACGACAAAGTATGAACACTGAAGCTTTCTTT	CASRERQSMNTEAFF
TRBD2	18	TRBJ2-5	TRBV7-8	NA	TGTGCCAGCAGCCCGGGACTAGCGGGGGGCCCGGGGCAAGAGACCCAGTACTTC	CASSPGLAGGPGQETQYF
TRBD1	15	TRBJ1-3	TRBV7-9	NA	TGTGCCAGCAGCTGGGGACAGAGCTCTGGAAACACCATATATTTT	CASSWGQSSGNTIYF
NA	12	TRBJ1-2	TRBV4-1	few	TGCGCCAGCAGCCAAAATACGGGAGGCTACACCTTC	CASSQNTGGYTF
TRBD2	15	TRBJ2-7	TRBV5-1	NA	TGCGCCAGCAGCTCGAGGACTAGCGGGAGCTACGAGCAGTACTTC	CASSSRTSGSYEQYF
NA	13	TRBJ1-2	TRBV5-6	NA	TGTGCCAGCAGCTTGGCAGGGAACTATGGCTACACCTTC	CASSLAGNYGYTF
TRBD1	14	TRBJ2-5	TRBV5-1	NA	TGCGCCAGCAGCTTGTCAGGGGGCGGAAAGACCCAGTACTTC	CASSLSGGGKTQYF
TRBD2	17	TRBJ2-1	TRBV9	NA	TGTGCCAGCAGCAAAGGGACTAGCGGGGGGGCCTTCGGAGAGCAGTTCTTC	CASSKGTSGGAFGEQFF
NA	14	TRBJ2-3	TRBV7-9	NA	TGTGCCAGCAGCTTATACGGAGGCACAGATACGCAGTATTTT	CASSLYGGTDTQYF
NA	15	TRBJ2-1	TRBV5-1	NA	TGCGCCAGCAGCTCAAACATTGACAGGTACAATGAGCAGTTCTTC	CASSSNIDRYNEQFF
NA	14	TRBJ1-1	TRBV6-1	NA	TGTGCCAGCAGTGAAAGGGCAGGAGCGGATCCTGCTTTCTTT	CASSERAGADPAFF
NA	13	TRBJ1-2	TRBV7-9	NA	TGTGCCAGCAGCATGGAGGTGATCTACGGCTACACCTTC	CASSMEVIYGYTF
NA	12	TRBJ1-1	TRBV29-1	NA	TGCAGCGTCTCGACAGTGAACACTGAAGCTTTCTTT	CSVSTVNTEAFF
NA	17	TRBJ1-6	TRBV28	NA	TGTGCCAGCAGTTCCCTCCCCGGGGGAACCTATAATTCACCCCTCCACTTT	CASSSLPGGTYNSPLHF
TRBD1	15	TRBJ2-5	TRBV6-5	once	TGTGCCAGCAGTTACTCGGGACAGGGATGGGAGACCCAGTACTTC	CASSYSGQGWETQYF
NA	16	TRBJ1-2	TRBV4-1	NA	TGCGCCAGCAGCCAAGGGATAACAGGCACTAACTATGGCTACACCTTC	CASSQGITGTNYGYTF
TRBD1	18	TRBJ2-1	TRBV24-1	NA	TGTGCCACCAGTGGGGGACAGGGAACGGCCAAAGCCTACAATGAGCAGTTCTTC	CATSGGQGTAKAYNEQFF
NA	15	TRBJ1-1	TRBV9	NA	TGTGCCAGCAGCGCTCCCGGGACACAGAACACTGAAGCTTTCTTT	CASSAPGTQNTEAFF
NA	15	TRBJ1-1	TRBV7-8	NA	TGTGCCAGCAGCTTAGGAAACGGGATGAACACTGAAGCTTTCTTT	CASSLGNGMNTEAFF
NA	15	TRBJ1-2	TRBV4-1	NA	TGCGCCAGCAGCCCCGCAGGGGAAGTTGACTATGGCTACACCTTC	CASSPAGEVDYGYTF
NA	14	TRBJ2-3	TRBV6-2/TRBV6-3	NA	TGTGCCAGCACCCCGCCAGGGTCTGCCGATACGCAGTATTTT	CASTPPGSADTQYF
TRBD2	15	TRBJ2-1	TRBV7-3	NA	TGTGCCAGCAGCTTGACTAGCGGGGAATACAATGAGCAGTTCTTC	CASSLTSGEYNEQFF
NA	14	TRBJ1-2	TRBV24-1	NA	TGTGCCACCAGTGATTTTCCAGGGGCCTATGGCTACACCTTC	CATSDFPGAYGYTF
NA	18	TRBJ1-2	TRBV7-8	once	TGTGCCAGCAGTTGGAGGACAGCTAGAACATTCTATGAGAGGGGCTACACCTTC	CASSWRTARTFYERGYTF
TRBD1	15	TRBJ1-2	TRBV4-2	NA	TGTGCCAGCAGCCAAGGGGACAGGGGCCGTTATGGCTACACCTTC	CASSQGDRGRYGYTF
TRBD1	14	TRBJ1-1	TRBV30	NA	TGTGCCTGGAGGTGGGGGACAGGGAACACTGAAGCTTTCTTT	CAWRWGTGNTEAFF
TRBD1	12	TRBJ1-2	TRBV28	NA	TGTGCCAGCAGGCAGGGGGTCGGTGGCTACACCTTC	CASRQGVGGYTF
TRBD1	17	TRBJ1-2	TRBV10-3	NA	TGTGCCATCAGTACCCGGGACAGGGGGAATACTAACTATGGCTACACCTTC	CAISTRDRGNTNYGYTF
NA	11	TRBJ2-1	TRBV11-2	once	TGTGCCAGCAGCCCCCCAGGGGAGCAGTTCTTC	CASSPPGEQFF
NA	12	TRBJ2-3	TRBV10-3	NA	TGTGCCACCAGAGGGGGGGCGGATACGCAGTATTTT	CATRGGADTQYF
TRBD1	16	TRBJ1-6	TRBV15	NA	TGTGCCACCAGCAGAGATATCCGACAGGGAAATTCACCCCTCCACTTT	CATSRDIRQGNSPLHF
TRBD1	18	TRBJ1-5	TRBV18	NA	TGTGCCAGCTCACCACCAGAACAGGGGTACTTTAGCAATCAGCCCCAGCATTTT	CASSPPEQGYFSNQPQHF
NA	15	TRBJ1-3	TRBV9	NA	TGTGCCAGCAGCGTAGATTCAGGGAACGGAAACACCATATATTTT	CASSVDSGNGNTIYF
NA	13	TRBJ1-2	TRBV5-6	once	TGTGCCAGCAGCTTGTCCCCAGGCGATGGCTACACCTTC	CASSLSPGDGYTF
TRBD2	15	TRBJ2-1	TRBV4-1	NA	TGCGCCAGCAGCCGGCAGCGGGGTATGGTAAATGAGCAGTTCTTC	CASSRQRGMVNEQFF
TRBD2	17	TRBJ2-3	TRBV5-8	NA	TGTGCCAGCAGCTTAGGACTAGCGGGGACAAGCACAGATACGCAGTATTTT	CASSLGLAGTSTDTQYF
TRBD1	14	TRBJ2-2	TRBV6-5	NA	TGTGCCAGGGGACAGGTTATCGACACCGGGGAGCTGTTTTTT	CARGQVIDTGELFF
TRBD2	15	TRBJ2-1	TRBV7-3	NA	TGTGCCAGCAGCTTAATAGCGGGGCCTCAAAATGAGCAGTTCTTC	CASSLIAGPQNEQFF
TRBD2	13	TRBJ2-5	TRBV7-2	NA	TGTGCCAGTTCACTAGCGGGGGTCGAGACCCAGTACTTC	CASSLAGVETQYF
NA	15	TRBJ1-5	TRBV4-1	NA	TGCGCCAGCAGCCAAGATGGAGGGGGCAATCAGCCCCAGCATTTT	CASSQDGGGNQPQHF
NA	14	TRBJ1-3	TRBV18	NA	TGTGCCAGCTCACCTCAGTTCTCTGGAAACACCATATATTTT	CASSPQFSGNTIYF
TRBD1	15	TRBJ1-1	TRBV7-9	NA	TGTGCCAGCAGGGGCCAGGGGGCGGGGCTCACTGAAGCTTTCTTT	CASRGQGAGLTEAFF
TRBD2	17	TRBJ2-3	TRBV28	once	TGTGCCAGCAGTTCTCCGTTTCTAGCGGGGAGGGCAGATACGCAGTATTTT	CASSSPFLAGRADTQYF
TRBD1	13	TRBJ2-7	TRBV10-3	NA	TGTGCCAGACGGGACAGGGACTCCTACGAGCAGTACTTC	CARRDRDSYEQYF
TRBD1	15	TRBJ1-5	TRBV5-1	NA	TGCGCCAGCAGCTTGGGGCAGGGGGGCAATCAGCCCCAGCATTTT	CASSLGQGGNQPQHF
NA	16	TRBJ1-5	TRBV6-2/TRBV6-3	NA	TGTGCCAGCAGTTACTCGGGGTCGGCAAAGGGGTGGCCCCAGCATTTT	CASSYSGSAKGWPQHF
TRBD2	15	TRBJ2-2	TRBV13	NA	TGTGCCATACCCCGGACTAGCGGGGGCCACGGGGAGCTGTTTTTT	CAIPRTSGGHGELFF